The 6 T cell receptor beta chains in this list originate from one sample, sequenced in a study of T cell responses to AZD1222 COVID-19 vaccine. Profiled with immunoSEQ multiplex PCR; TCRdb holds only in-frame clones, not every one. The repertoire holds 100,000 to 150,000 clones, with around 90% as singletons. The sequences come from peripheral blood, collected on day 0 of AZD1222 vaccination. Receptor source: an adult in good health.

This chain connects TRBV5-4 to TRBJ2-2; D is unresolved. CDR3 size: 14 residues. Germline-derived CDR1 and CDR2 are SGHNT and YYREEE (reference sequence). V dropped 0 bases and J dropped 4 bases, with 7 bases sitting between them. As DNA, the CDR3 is TGTGCCAGCAGCTTGGCAGTGTCCACCGGGGAGCTGTTTTTT. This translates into CASSLAVSTGELFF.

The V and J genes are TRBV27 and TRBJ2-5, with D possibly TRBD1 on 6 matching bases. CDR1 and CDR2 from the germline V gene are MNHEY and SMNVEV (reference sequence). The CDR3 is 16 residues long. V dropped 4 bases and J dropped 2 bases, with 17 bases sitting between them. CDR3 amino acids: CASSSLSQGLQETQYF. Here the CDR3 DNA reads TGTGCCAGCAGTTCACTATCACAGGGATTGCAAGAGACCCAGTACTTC.

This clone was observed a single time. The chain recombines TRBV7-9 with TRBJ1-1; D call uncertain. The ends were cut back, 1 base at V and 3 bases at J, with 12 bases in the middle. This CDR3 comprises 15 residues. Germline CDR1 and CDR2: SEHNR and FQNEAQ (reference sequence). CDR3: CASSLGQESDTEAFF. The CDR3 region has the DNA TGTGCCAGCAGCTTAGGTCAGGAGTCGGACACTGAAGCTTTCTTT.

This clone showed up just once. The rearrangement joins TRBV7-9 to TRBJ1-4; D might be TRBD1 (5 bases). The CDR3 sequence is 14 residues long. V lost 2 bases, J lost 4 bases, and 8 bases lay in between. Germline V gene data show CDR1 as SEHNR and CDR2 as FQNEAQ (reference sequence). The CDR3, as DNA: TGTGCCAGCAGCTTACAGGGCCTTAATGAAAAACTGTTTTTT. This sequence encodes CASSLQGLNEKLFF.

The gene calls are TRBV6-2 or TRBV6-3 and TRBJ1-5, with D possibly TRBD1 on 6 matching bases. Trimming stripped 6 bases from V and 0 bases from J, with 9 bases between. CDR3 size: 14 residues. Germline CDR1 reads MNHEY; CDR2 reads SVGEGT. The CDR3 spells CASSPRGSNQPQHF. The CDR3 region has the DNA TGTGCCAGCAGCCCCAGGGGTAGCAATCAGCCCCAGCATTTT.

The CDR3 reads CASSLGQYPGETQYF. The CDR3 DNA follows: TGTGCCAGCAGTTTAGGACAGTACCCTGGGGAGACCCAGTACTTC. V usage is TRBV27 and J usage is TRBJ2-5; D is possibly TRBD1 (6 bases). Germline-derived CDR1 and CDR2 are MNHEY and SMNVEV (reference sequence). The length of the CDR3 is 15 residues. V was trimmed by 2 bases and J by 5 bases, leaving 15 bases between them.